The present T cell receptor (beta chain) was sequenced within a study of T cells after yellow fever vaccination. With respect to this clonotype: What it recognizes is unknown.

Conversion of TCR transcripts into cDNA relied on 5'RACE template switching, which added a universal primer site and UMIs. In TCRdb, the 5' RACE reads were re-called with MiXCR into one record per CDR3 protein. The data show about 340,000 distinct CDR3 sequences, around 12% seen once. Looked up from germline, CDR1 is MDHEN and CDR2 is SYDVKM. The CDR3 spans 15 residues. The J segment lost 7 bases and the V segment lost 1 base, leaving 8 bases of the junction unmatched. The study's findings and limits: Post-booster repertoires contained most primary-vaccination clones again (about 96% CD4, over 70% CD8). Although the secondary response was weaker, it peaked faster, at day 5 versus 15. The CD4 compartment and the CD8 compartment contained a small share of clonotypes in common.

The source is a man between 18 and 35 years old who received the YFV17D yellow fever vaccine. The chain employs TRBV28 and TRBJ2-7; 9 bases map to TRBD2. The source was CD4+ T cells sorted from PBMCs, collected 15 days after the yellow fever booster vaccination. CDR3 DNA: TGTGCCAGCAGTTTATTAGCGGGGGAGGGTCGGGAGCAGTACGTC. It encodes CASSLLAGEGREQYV.